The subject of this entry is one T cell receptor (beta chain). The data originate from a study of blood T cell repertoires in COVID-19. Study-level information: Collection of acute and convalescent COVID-19 samples took place in the United States, Italy and Spain.

Using immunoSEQ multiplex PCR, the repertoire was profiled, and TCRdb retains in-frame clones only, with some absent. The profile shows 90,000 to 110,000 clones, nearly 85% of them singletons. Trimming shortened V by 1 base and J by 0 bases, and 4 bases separated the two germline ends. This CDR3 is built from 13 residues. Germline V CDR1 and CDR2: SGHRS, YFSETQ. The clonotype was recovered from a woman between 50 and 59 years old with acute or convalescent COVID-19. V usage is TRBV5-1 and J usage is TRBJ1-1; D remains unclear. What was sequenced was peripheral blood. CDR3 sequence reads: CASSLILNTEAFF. CDR3 DNA sequence: TGCGCCAGCAGCTTGATATTGAACACTGAAGCTTTCTTT.